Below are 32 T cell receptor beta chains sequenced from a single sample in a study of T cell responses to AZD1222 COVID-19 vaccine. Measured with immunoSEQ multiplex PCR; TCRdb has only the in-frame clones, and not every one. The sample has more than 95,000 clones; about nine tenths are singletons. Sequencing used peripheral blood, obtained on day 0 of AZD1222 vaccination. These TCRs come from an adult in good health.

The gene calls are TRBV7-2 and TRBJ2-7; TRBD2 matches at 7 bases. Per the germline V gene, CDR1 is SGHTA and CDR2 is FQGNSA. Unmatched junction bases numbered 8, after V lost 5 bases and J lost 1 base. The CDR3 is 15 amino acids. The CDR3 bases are TGTGCCAGCAGCCACCGTGGGGGGGGATCCTACGAGCAGTACTTC. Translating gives CASSHRGGGSYEQYF.

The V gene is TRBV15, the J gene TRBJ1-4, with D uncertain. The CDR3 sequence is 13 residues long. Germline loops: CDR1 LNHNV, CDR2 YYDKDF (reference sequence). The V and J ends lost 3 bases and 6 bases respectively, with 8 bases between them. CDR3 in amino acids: CATSSGKYEKLFF. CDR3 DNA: TGTGCCACCAGCAGTGGTAAATATGAAAAACTGTTTTTT.

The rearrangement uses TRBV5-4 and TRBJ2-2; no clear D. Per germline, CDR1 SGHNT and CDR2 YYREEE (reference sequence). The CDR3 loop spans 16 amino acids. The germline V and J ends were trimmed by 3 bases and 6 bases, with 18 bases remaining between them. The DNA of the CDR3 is TGTGCCAGCAGCTCCGTCGGTGGGTCCCTGTCCGGGGAGCTGTTTTTT. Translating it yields CASSSVGGSLSGELFF.

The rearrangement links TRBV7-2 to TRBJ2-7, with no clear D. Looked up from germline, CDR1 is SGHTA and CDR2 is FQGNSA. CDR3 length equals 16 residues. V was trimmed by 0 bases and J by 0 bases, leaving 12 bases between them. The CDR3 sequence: CASSLAVGASSYEQYF. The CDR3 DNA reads TGTGCCAGCAGCTTAGCGGTCGGAGCGAGCTCCTACGAGCAGTACTTC.

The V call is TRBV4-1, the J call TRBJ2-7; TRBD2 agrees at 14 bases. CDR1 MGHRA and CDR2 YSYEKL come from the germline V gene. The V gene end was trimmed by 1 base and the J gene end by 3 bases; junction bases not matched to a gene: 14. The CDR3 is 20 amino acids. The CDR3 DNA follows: TGCGCCAGCAGCCAAGGACACCCACTCCGGACTAGCGGGAGGAACTACGAGCAGTACTTC. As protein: CASSQGHPLRTSGRNYEQYF.

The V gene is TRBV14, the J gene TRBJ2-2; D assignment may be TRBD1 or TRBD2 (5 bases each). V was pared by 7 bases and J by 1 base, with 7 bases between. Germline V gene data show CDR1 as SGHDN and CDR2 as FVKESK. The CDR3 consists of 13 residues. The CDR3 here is CASNGGNTGELFF. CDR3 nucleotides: TGTGCCAGCAATGGGGGGAACACCGGGGAGCTGTTTTTT.

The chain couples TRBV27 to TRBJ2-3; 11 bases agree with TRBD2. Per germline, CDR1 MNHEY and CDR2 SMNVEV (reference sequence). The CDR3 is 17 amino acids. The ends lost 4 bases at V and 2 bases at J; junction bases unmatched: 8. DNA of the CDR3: TGTGCCAGCAGTTCTCTTTCGGGACTAGCGGACACAGATACGCAGTATTTT. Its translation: CASSSLSGLADTDTQYF.

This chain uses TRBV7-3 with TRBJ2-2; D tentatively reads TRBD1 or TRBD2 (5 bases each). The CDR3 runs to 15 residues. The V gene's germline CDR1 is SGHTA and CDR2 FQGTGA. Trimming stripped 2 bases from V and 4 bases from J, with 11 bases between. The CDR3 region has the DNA TGTGCCAGCAGCTTAGAGTCAGGGACCACCGGGGAGCTGTTTTTT. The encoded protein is CASSLESGTTGELFF.

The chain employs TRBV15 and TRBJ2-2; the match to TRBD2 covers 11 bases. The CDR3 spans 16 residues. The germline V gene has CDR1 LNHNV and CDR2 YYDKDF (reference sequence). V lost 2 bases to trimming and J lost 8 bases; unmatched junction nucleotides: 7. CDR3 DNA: TGTGCCACCAGCAGACCAATTAGCGGGAGGGCGGGGGAGCTGTTTTTT. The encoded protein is CATSRPISGRAGELFF.

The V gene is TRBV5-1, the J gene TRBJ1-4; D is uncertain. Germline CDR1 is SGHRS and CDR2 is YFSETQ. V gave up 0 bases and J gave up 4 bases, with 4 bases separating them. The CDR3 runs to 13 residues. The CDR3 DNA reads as TGCGCCAGCAGCTTGGGCCGTAATGAAAAACTGTTTTTT. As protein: CASSLGRNEKLFF.

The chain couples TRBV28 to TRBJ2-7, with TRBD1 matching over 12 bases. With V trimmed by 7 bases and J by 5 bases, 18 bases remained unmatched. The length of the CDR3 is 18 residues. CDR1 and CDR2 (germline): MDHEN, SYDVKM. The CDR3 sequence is CASNTGSRPGQGADEQYF. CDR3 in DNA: TGTGCCAGCAATACTGGATCCCGACCGGGACAGGGGGCGGACGAGCAGTACTTC.

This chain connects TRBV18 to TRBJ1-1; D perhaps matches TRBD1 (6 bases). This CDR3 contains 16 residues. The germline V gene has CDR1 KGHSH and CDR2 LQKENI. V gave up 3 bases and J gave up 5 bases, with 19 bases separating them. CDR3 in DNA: TGTGCCAGCTCACCTTCAAGCGTAGGGGGAGGGACTGAAGCTTTCTTT. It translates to CASSPSSVGGGTEAFF.

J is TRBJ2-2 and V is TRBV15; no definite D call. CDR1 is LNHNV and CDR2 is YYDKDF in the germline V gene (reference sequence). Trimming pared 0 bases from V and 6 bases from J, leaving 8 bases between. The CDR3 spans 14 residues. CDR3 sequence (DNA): TGTGCCACCAGCAGAGATCAAAACGCCGGGGAGCTGTTTTTT. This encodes CATSRDQNAGELFF.

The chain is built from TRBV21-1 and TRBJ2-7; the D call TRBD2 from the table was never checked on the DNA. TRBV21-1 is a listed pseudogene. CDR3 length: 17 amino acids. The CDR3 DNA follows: TGTGCCAGCAGCTTTCCACGGCTAGCGGGTTCCCCCTACGAGCAGTACTTC. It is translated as CASSFPRLAGSPYEQYF.

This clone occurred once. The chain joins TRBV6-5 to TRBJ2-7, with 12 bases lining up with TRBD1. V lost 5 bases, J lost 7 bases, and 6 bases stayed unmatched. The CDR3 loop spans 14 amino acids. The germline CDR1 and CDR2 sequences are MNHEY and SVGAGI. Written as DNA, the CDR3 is TGTGCCAGCAGTCCGGGACAGGGGGCGAGTGAGCAGTACTTC. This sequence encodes CASSPGQGASEQYF.

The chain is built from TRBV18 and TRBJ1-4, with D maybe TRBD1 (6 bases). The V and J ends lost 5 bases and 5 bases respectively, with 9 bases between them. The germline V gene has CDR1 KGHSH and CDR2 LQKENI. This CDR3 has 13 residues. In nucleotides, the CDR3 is TGTGCCAGCTCAACACAGGGAAATGAAAAACTGTTTTTT. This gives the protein CASSTQGNEKLFF.

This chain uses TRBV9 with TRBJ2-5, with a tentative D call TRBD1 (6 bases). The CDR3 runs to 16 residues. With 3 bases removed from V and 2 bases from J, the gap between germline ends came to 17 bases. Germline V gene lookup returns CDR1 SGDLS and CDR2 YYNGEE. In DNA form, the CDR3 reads TGTGCCAGCAGCGACCAGGGGTGGGGGAGTCAAGAGACCCAGTACTTC. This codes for CASSDQGWGSQETQYF.

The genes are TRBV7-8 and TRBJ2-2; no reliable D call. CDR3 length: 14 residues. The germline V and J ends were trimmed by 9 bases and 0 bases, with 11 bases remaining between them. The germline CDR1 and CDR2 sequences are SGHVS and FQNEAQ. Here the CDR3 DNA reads TGTGCCAGTAACAATAACGCGAACACCGGGGAGCTGTTTTTT. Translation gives CASNNNANTGELFF.

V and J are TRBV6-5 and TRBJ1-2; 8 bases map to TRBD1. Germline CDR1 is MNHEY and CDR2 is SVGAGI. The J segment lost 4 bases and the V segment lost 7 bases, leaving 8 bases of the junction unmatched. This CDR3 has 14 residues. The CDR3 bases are TGTGCCAGCAAGGATGCAGGGGGCGGCTATGGCTACACCTTC. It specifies CASKDAGGGYGYTF.

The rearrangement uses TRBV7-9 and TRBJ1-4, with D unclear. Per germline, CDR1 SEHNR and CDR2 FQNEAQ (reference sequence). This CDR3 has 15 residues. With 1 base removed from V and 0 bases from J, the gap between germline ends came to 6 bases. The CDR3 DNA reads TGTGCCAGCAGCTTAGACCAAGCAACTAATGAAAAACTGTTTTTT. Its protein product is CASSLDQATNEKLFF.

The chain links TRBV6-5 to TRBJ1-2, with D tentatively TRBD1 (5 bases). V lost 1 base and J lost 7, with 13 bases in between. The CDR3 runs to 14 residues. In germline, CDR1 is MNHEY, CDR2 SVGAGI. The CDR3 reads CASSYFGGGSGYTF. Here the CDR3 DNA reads TGTGCCAGCAGTTACTTTGGGGGGGGAAGTGGCTACACCTTC.

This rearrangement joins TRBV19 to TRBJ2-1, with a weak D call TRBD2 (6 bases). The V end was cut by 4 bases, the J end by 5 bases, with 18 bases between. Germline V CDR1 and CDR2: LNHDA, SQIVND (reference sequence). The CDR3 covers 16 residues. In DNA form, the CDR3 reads TGTGCCAGTAGTAGGTCCGATGGAGGGGCCCACAATGAGCAGTTCTTC. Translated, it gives CASSRSDGGAHNEQFF.

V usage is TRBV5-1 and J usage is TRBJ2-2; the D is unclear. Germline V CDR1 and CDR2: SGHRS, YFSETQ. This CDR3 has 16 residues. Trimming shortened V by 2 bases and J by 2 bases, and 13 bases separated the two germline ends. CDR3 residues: CASSFGSLSNTGELFF. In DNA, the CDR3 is TGCGCCAGCAGCTTTGGGTCTTTAAGTAACACCGGGGAGCTGTTTTTT.

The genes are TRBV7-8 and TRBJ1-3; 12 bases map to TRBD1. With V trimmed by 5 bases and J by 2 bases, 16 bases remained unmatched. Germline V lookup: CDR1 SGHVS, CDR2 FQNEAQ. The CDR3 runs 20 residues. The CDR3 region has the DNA TGTGCCAGCAGCGAAAAAAGGCTCCCGGGACAGGGGGCGGCTGGAAACACCATATATTTT. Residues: CASSEKRLPGQGAAGNTIYF.

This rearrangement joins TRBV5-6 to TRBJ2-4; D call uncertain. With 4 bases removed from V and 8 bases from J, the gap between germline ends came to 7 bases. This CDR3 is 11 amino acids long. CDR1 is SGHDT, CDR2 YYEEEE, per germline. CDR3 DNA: TGTGCCAGCAGCAGTGTGGACATTCAGTACTTC. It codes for CASSSVDIQYF.

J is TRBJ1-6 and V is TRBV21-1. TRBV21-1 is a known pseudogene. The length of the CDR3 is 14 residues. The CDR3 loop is CASSKGLDNSPLHF. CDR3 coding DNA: TGTGCCAGCAGCAAGGGACTGGATAATTCACCCCTCCACTTT.

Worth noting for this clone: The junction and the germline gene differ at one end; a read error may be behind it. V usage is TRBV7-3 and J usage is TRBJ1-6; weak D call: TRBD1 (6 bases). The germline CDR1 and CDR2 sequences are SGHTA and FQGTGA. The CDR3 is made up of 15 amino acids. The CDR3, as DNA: TGTGCCAGCAGCCTAACGGGGCAGGGGTACGTACCCCTCCACTTT. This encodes CASSLTGQGYVPLHF.

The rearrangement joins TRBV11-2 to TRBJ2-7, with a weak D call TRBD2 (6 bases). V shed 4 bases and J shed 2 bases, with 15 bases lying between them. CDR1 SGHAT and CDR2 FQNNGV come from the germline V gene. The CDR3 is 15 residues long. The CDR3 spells CASSWYPGLPYEQYF. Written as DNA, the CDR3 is TGTGCCAGCAGCTGGTACCCGGGACTCCCCTACGAGCAGTACTTC.

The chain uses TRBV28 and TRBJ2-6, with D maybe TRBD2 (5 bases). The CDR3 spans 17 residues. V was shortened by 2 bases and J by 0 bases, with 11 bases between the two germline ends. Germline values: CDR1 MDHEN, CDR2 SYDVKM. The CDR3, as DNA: TGTGCCAGCAGTTTAGGCGAGGGTATCTCTGGGGCCAACGTCCTGACTTTC. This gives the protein CASSLGEGISGANVLTF.

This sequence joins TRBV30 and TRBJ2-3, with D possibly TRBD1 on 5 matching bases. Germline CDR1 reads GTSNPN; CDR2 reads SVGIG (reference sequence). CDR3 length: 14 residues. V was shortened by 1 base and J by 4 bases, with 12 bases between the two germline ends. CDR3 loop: CAWSGPGLPDTQYF. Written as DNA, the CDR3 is TGTGCCTGGAGTGGGCCAGGGCTCCCAGATACGCAGTATTTT.

CDR3 bases: TGTGCCATCAGTGATCCCCCAAGGTATCAGCCCCAGCATTTT. Translation: CAISDPPRYQPQHF. J is TRBJ1-5 and V is TRBV10-3; D remains ambiguous. V was trimmed by 3 bases and J by 5 bases, leaving 11 bases between them. The germline CDR1 and CDR2 sequences are ENHRY and SYGVKD. CDR3 length: 14 residues.

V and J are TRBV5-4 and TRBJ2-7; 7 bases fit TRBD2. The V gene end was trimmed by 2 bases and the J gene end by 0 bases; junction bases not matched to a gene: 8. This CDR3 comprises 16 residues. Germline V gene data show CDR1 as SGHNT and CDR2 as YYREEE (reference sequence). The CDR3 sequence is CASSFPGTISSYEQYF. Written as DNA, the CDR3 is TGTGCCAGCAGCTTCCCGGGGACTATAAGCTCCTACGAGCAGTACTTC.